The rows below give T cell receptor beta chains drawn from one sample of a study of shared clonotypes between healthy human individuals. Using immunoSEQ multiplex PCR, the repertoire was profiled, and TCRdb retains in-frame clones only, with some absent. The profile shows roughly 2.1 million clones, 85% to 95% of them singletons. Sequencing was done on a sample of naive CD8+ T cells from PBMCs. All receptors come from a man aged 18 to 35 in good health. Some clones in this sample may be carry-over from other donors' samples. CDR3s include the opening cysteine and the closing phenylalanine or tryptophan. The D gene is left open where the match is weak. Clone size, where shown, is once, few, many, or a class for clones that have expanded.

CDR3 length: 11; D gene: -; J gene: TRBJ2-1; clone size: -; V gene: TRBV27; CDR3 DNA: TGTGCCAGCACTAGTATCAATGAGCAGTTCTTC; CDR3 protein: CASTSINEQFF
CDR3 length: 17; D gene: TRBD2; J gene: TRBJ2-1; clone size: -; V gene: TRBV14; CDR3 DNA: TGTGCCAGCAGCCCCTCCCGACTAGCGGTTCGCTCCAATGAGCAGTTCTTC; CDR3 protein: CASSPSRLAVRSNEQFF
CDR3 length: 18; D gene: TRBD1; J gene: TRBJ2-4; clone size: -; V gene: TRBV2; CDR3 DNA: TGTGCCAGCGGGACCGGGACAGGGGGCACCCCGGCCAAAAACATTCAGTACTTC; CDR3 protein: CASGTGTGGTPAKNIQYF
CDR3 length: 16; D gene: TRBD1; J gene: TRBJ2-7; clone size: -; V gene: TRBV2; CDR3 DNA: TGTGCCAGCAGTGAAAGGGGACAGGGATATATCTACGAGCAGTACTTC; CDR3 protein: CASSERGQGYIYEQYF
CDR3 length: 19; D gene: TRBD2; J gene: TRBJ2-7; clone size: -; V gene: TRBV2; CDR3 DNA: TGTGCCACCGGTAACGGGCGGGAGGGACTAGGGCCGAGATCTAGCGAGCAGTACTTC; CDR3 protein: CATGNGREGLGPRSSEQYF
CDR3 length: 15; D gene: -; J gene: TRBJ2-2; clone size: once; V gene: TRBV4-3; CDR3 DNA: TGCGCCAGCAGCCAAAAAGGAGGATTTCCGGGGGAGCTGTTTTTT; CDR3 protein: CASSQKGGFPGELFF
CDR3 length: 15; D gene: -; J gene: TRBJ2-7; clone size: -; V gene: TRBV11-2; CDR3 DNA: TGTGCCAGCAGCTTAGCAGCTATTGGGTCCTACGAGCAGTACTTC; CDR3 protein: CASSLAAIGSYEQYF
CDR3 length: 15; D gene: TRBD2; J gene: TRBJ2-1; clone size: -; V gene: TRBV27; CDR3 DNA: TGTGCCAGCAGTCCCGGGACTAGGGCAAACAATGAGCAGTTCTTC; CDR3 protein: CASSPGTRANNEQFF
CDR3 length: 15; D gene: -; J gene: TRBJ1-4; clone size: -; V gene: TRBV2; CDR3 DNA: TGTGCCAGCAGCGACAGGTGGGGACCCCTTGAAAAACTGTTTTTT; CDR3 protein: CASSDRWGPLEKLFF
CDR3 length: 16; D gene: -; J gene: TRBJ2-2; clone size: -; V gene: TRBV9; CDR3 DNA: TGTGCCAGCAGCGCGAGCTGGGGGGCGGACACCGGGGAGCTGTTTTTT; CDR3 protein: CASSASWGADTGELFF
CDR3 length: 12; D gene: -; J gene: TRBJ2-5; clone size: once; V gene: TRBV7-9; CDR3 DNA: TGTGCCAGCAGCACCTACCAAGAGACCCAGTACTTC; CDR3 protein: CASSTYQETQYF
CDR3 length: 16; D gene: -; J gene: TRBJ1-1; clone size: -; V gene: TRBV28; CDR3 DNA: TGTGCCAGCAGTCTCAGTCGCGGACAGCTGAACACTGAAGCTTTCTTT; CDR3 protein: CASSLSRGQLNTEAFF
CDR3 length: 15; D gene: -; J gene: TRBJ2-1; clone size: -; V gene: TRBV6-1; CDR3 DNA: TGTGCCAGCAGTGAACGCCCTAGCAGTTACAATGAGCAGTTCTTC; CDR3 protein: CASSERPSSYNEQFF
CDR3 length: 15; D gene: -; J gene: TRBJ2-5; clone size: -; V gene: TRBV7-8; CDR3 DNA: TGTGCCAGCAGCCCGGCCGAGGGGGGCGAAGAGACCCAGTACTTC; CDR3 protein: CASSPAEGGEETQYF
CDR3 length: 13; D gene: -; J gene: TRBJ2-7; clone size: -; V gene: TRBV6-6; CDR3 DNA: TGTGCCAGCAGTTATAGGACAGCCTACGAGCAGTACTTC; CDR3 protein: CASSYRTAYEQYF
CDR3 length: 15; D gene: TRBD1; J gene: TRBJ1-1; clone size: few; V gene: TRBV27; CDR3 DNA: TGTGCCAGCAGTTTATTCCGACAGGGCTCCTCTGAAGCTTTCTTT; CDR3 protein: CASSLFRQGSSEAFF
CDR3 length: 14; D gene: -; J gene: TRBJ1-1; clone size: -; V gene: TRBV25-1; CDR3 DNA: TGTGCCAGCAGTGAGTTATCTGTGAACACTGAAGCTTTCTTT; CDR3 protein: CASSELSVNTEAFF
CDR3 length: 12; D gene: -; J gene: TRBJ1-1; clone size: -; V gene: TRBV6-5; CDR3 DNA: TGTGCCAGCAGCAGTGGGAACACTGAAGCTTTCTTT; CDR3 protein: CASSSGNTEAFF
CDR3 length: 16; D gene: TRBD1; J gene: TRBJ1-2; clone size: -; V gene: TRBV9; CDR3 DNA: TGTGCCAGCAGCGTGGGACAGACGGCGCGTTTGGATGGCTACACCTTC; CDR3 protein: CASSVGQTARLDGYTF
CDR3 length: 12; D gene: -; J gene: TRBJ2-2; clone size: -; V gene: TRBV27; CDR3 DNA: TGTGCCAGCAGTTTTGACACCGGGGAGCTGTTTTTT; CDR3 protein: CASSFDTGELFF
CDR3 length: 15; D gene: -; J gene: TRBJ2-7; clone size: -; V gene: TRBV2; CDR3 DNA: TGTGCCAGCAGTGAAGCTCGCGGCACCACCTACGAGCAGTACTTC; CDR3 protein: CASSEARGTTYEQYF
CDR3 length: 15; D gene: -; J gene: TRBJ1-5; clone size: -; V gene: TRBV5-4; CDR3 DNA: TGTGCCAGCAGCCTTGACAGCGCCATCAATCAGCCCCAGCATTTT; CDR3 protein: CASSLDSAINQPQHF
CDR3 length: 16; D gene: TRBD1; J gene: TRBJ2-7; clone size: once; V gene: TRBV13; CDR3 DNA: TGTGCCAGCAGCTTGCCCCCGGGACAGGGTCTGTACGAGCAGTACTTC; CDR3 protein: CASSLPPGQGLYEQYF
CDR3 length: 16; D gene: TRBD1; J gene: TRBJ2-7; clone size: -; V gene: TRBV10-3; CDR3 DNA: TGTGCCATCAGTGATGGTGTTGTCGGACAGGGCTACGAGCAGTACTTC; CDR3 protein: CAISDGVVGQGYEQYF
CDR3 length: 16; D gene: -; J gene: TRBJ2-1; clone size: -; V gene: TRBV5-4; CDR3 DNA: TGTGCCAGCAGCTTGGCCCCCGGCGCGGCGGTCTATGAGCAGTTCTTC; CDR3 protein: CASSLAPGAAVYEQFF
CDR3 length: 15; D gene: -; J gene: TRBJ2-7; clone size: -; V gene: TRBV4-1; CDR3 DNA: TGCGCCAGCAGCCAATTTAGCACCCTATCGGTCGAGCAGTACTTC; CDR3 protein: CASSQFSTLSVEQYF
CDR3 length: 13; D gene: -; J gene: TRBJ1-5; clone size: -; V gene: TRBV27; CDR3 DNA: TGTGCCGTGGGGGTTGGAGGCAATCAGCCCCAGCATTTT; CDR3 protein: CAVGVGGNQPQHF
CDR3 length: 12; D gene: -; J gene: TRBJ2-7; clone size: -; V gene: TRBV15; CDR3 DNA: TGTGCCACCAGCAGGACGGGCGGCGAGCAGTACTTC; CDR3 protein: CATSRTGGEQYF
CDR3 length: 13; D gene: TRBD1; J gene: TRBJ2-7; clone size: -; V gene: TRBV29-1; CDR3 DNA: TGCAGCGTTTGGACAGGTAGTGTCAACGAGCAGTACTTC; CDR3 protein: CSVWTGSVNEQYF
CDR3 length: 13; D gene: -; J gene: TRBJ2-7; clone size: -; V gene: TRBV9; CDR3 DNA: TGTGCCAGCAGCTTAACAGGGTTTAGCGAGCAGTACTTC; CDR3 protein: CASSLTGFSEQYF
CDR3 length: 15; D gene: TRBD1; J gene: TRBJ1-5; clone size: -; V gene: TRBV19; CDR3 DNA: TGTGCCAGTAGTATAAGCAGGGGGCCCAATCAGCCCCAGCATTTT; CDR3 protein: CASSISRGPNQPQHF
CDR3 length: 11; D gene: -; J gene: TRBJ2-2; clone size: few; V gene: TRBV19; CDR3 DNA: TGTGCCAGTGGGGACACCGGGGAGCTGTTTTTT; CDR3 protein: CASGDTGELFF
CDR3 length: 16; D gene: -; J gene: TRBJ2-7; clone size: -; V gene: TRBV5-6; CDR3 DNA: TGTGCCAGCAGCTCCTCCGGGTCCAGTGAGCGCTACGAGCAGTACTTC; CDR3 protein: CASSSSGSSERYEQYF
CDR3 length: 16; D gene: TRBD1; J gene: TRBJ1-2; clone size: -; V gene: TRBV6-5; CDR3 DNA: TGTGCCAGCAGTTACGGGGGACAGGGCGCGAACTATGGCTACACCTTC; CDR3 protein: CASSYGGQGANYGYTF
CDR3 length: 13; D gene: -; J gene: TRBJ1-1; clone size: -; V gene: TRBV5-1; CDR3 DNA: TGCGCCAGCAGCTTGGATTTTTTCTCTGAAGCTTTCTTT; CDR3 protein: CASSLDFFSEAFF
CDR3 length: 13; D gene: -; J gene: TRBJ2-7; clone size: once; V gene: TRBV6-1; CDR3 DNA: TGTGCCAGCAGTGTAGGCAGGGCCTACGAGCAGTACTTC; CDR3 protein: CASSVGRAYEQYF
CDR3 length: 15; D gene: -; J gene: TRBJ2-1; clone size: -; V gene: TRBV11-3; CDR3 DNA: TGTGCCAGCAGCTCCCGACAGAGTTCCTACAATGAGCAGTTCTTC; CDR3 protein: CASSSRQSSYNEQFF
CDR3 length: 14; D gene: -; J gene: TRBJ2-2; clone size: -; V gene: TRBV2; CDR3 DNA: TGTGCCAGCACCCTGACAGTTAACACCGGGGAGCTGTTTTTT; CDR3 protein: CASTLTVNTGELFF
CDR3 length: 13; D gene: -; J gene: TRBJ2-1; clone size: -; V gene: TRBV12-5; CDR3 DNA: TGTGCTAGTGGTTTCAGTTCGCGGAATGAGCAGTTCTTC; CDR3 protein: CASGFSSRNEQFF
CDR3 length: 15; D gene: -; J gene: TRBJ1-4; clone size: -; V gene: TRBV7-9; CDR3 DNA: TGTGCCAGCAGCCATAGGGCAGATGGAGGTGAAAAACTGTTTTTT; CDR3 protein: CASSHRADGGEKLFF
CDR3 length: 12; D gene: -; J gene: TRBJ2-7; clone size: -; V gene: TRBV11-2; CDR3 DNA: TGTGCCAGCGATTGGGGAGGCTACGAGCAGTACTTC; CDR3 protein: CASDWGGYEQYF
CDR3 length: 16; D gene: -; J gene: TRBJ1-5; clone size: -; V gene: TRBV5-1; CDR3 DNA: TGCGCCAGCAGCCCGCGCCAGGCGGGGTGCAATCAGCCCCAGCATTTT; CDR3 protein: CASSPRQAGCNQPQHF
CDR3 length: 15; D gene: TRBD2; J gene: TRBJ2-1; clone size: -; V gene: TRBV7-9; CDR3 DNA: TGTGCCAGCAGCCCAAGCGGGACTAGCCGCTATGAGCAGTTCTTC; CDR3 protein: CASSPSGTSRYEQFF
CDR3 length: 13; D gene: -; J gene: TRBJ2-1; clone size: -; V gene: TRBV6-5; CDR3 DNA: TGTGCCAGTTCCTACCGCCCTCAGAATGAGCAGTTCTTC; CDR3 protein: CASSYRPQNEQFF
CDR3 length: 11; D gene: -; J gene: TRBJ1-1; clone size: -; V gene: TRBV28; CDR3 DNA: TGTGCCAGCAGCTGGGGGACAGAAGCTTTCTTT; CDR3 protein: CASSWGTEAFF
CDR3 length: 14; D gene: -; J gene: TRBJ2-7; clone size: -; V gene: TRBV9; CDR3 DNA: TGTGCCAGCAGCGTACAGGGGTCGGGACACGAGCAGTACTTC; CDR3 protein: CASSVQGSGHEQYF
CDR3 length: 15; D gene: TRBD1; J gene: TRBJ1-1; clone size: -; V gene: TRBV4-1; CDR3 DNA: TGCGCCAGCAGCCCAACGACAGGGTGGAGGACTGAAGCTTTCTTT; CDR3 protein: CASSPTTGWRTEAFF
CDR3 length: 14; D gene: -; J gene: TRBJ2-7; clone size: -; V gene: TRBV2; CDR3 DNA: TGTGCCAGCAGTGAAAGGACGGTTTTTTCCGAGCAGTACTTC; CDR3 protein: CASSERTVFSEQYF
CDR3 length: 13; D gene: -; J gene: TRBJ2-7; clone size: -; V gene: TRBV30; CDR3 DNA: TGTGCCTGGATCAGCTCCCCGAGGGGCGAGCAGTACTTC; CDR3 protein: CAWISSPRGEQYF
CDR3 length: 14; D gene: -; J gene: TRBJ1-4; clone size: -; V gene: TRBV27; CDR3 DNA: TGTGCCAGCAGTAGCCTTACAACTAATGAAAAACTGTTTTTT; CDR3 protein: CASSSLTTNEKLFF
CDR3 length: 18; D gene: -; J gene: TRBJ2-3; clone size: -; V gene: TRBV27; CDR3 DNA: TGTGCCAGCAGTCCTATATCGGGGGGCGCGGGAGGCACAGATACGCAGTATTTT; CDR3 protein: CASSPISGGAGGTDTQYF
CDR3 length: 12; D gene: TRBD1; J gene: TRBJ2-2; clone size: -; V gene: TRBV7-9; CDR3 DNA: TGTGCCAGCGGACAGGGGACCGGGGAGCTGTTTTTT; CDR3 protein: CASGQGTGELFF